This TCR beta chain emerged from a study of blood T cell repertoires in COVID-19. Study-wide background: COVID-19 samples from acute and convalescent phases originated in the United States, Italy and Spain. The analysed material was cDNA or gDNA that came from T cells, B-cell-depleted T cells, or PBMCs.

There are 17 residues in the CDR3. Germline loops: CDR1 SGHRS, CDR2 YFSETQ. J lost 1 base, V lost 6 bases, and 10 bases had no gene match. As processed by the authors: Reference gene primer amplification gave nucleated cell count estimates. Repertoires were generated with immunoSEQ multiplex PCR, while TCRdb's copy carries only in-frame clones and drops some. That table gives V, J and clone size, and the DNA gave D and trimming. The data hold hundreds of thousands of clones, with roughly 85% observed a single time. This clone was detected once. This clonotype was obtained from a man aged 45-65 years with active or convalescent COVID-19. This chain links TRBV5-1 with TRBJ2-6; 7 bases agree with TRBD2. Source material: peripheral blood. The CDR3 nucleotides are TGCGCCAGCAAGATGGGAGGGTTTCGATCTGGGGCCAACGTCCTGACTTTC. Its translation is CASKMGGFRSGANVLTF. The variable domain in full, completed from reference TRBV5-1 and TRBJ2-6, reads KAGVTQTPRYLIKTRGQQVTLSCSPISGHRSVSWYQQTPGQGLQFLFEYFSETQRNKGNFPGRFSGRQFSNSRSEMNVSTLELGDSALYLCASKMGGFRSGANVLTFGAGSRLTVL.